These 19 T cell receptor beta chains came from one sample sequenced in a study of T cells in Graves' hyperthyroidism and ophthalmopathy. The source material, RNA transcripts, was used to amplify TCR beta CDR3 regions. During a first-round RT-PCR of the TCR CDR3, the HTBI primer set was used. TCRdb redid the calling of the multiplex PCR reads with MiXCR, one entry per CDR3 protein. This repertoire shows hundreds of thousands of distinct CDR3 sequences, less than 25% found once; its top ten account for 34%. The sequenced sample consisted of blood. All receptors derive from a man aged 30 to 39 with Graves' ophthalmopathy.

This clonotype turned up a few times. The rearrangement uses TRBV13 and TRBJ2-7, with 12 positions matching TRBD2. CDR1 is PRHDT and CDR2 is FYEKMQ in the germline V gene (reference sequence). The J segment lost 1 base and the V segment lost 5 bases, leaving 6 bases of the junction unmatched. The CDR3 is 16 residues long. This chain's CDR3 is CASSGRTSGISYEQYF. CDR3 sequence (DNA): TGTGCCAGCAGCGGCCGGACTAGCGGGATTTCCTACGAGCAGTACTTC. Complete variable domain (other parts from reference TRBV13 and TRBJ2-7): AAGVIQSPRHLIKEKRETATLKCYPIPRHDTVYWYQQGPGQDPQFLISFYEKMQSDKGSIPDRFSAQQFSDYHSELNMSSLELGDSALYFCASSGRTSGISYEQYFGPGTRLTVT.

The chain combines TRBV6-1 with TRBJ2-2, with TRBD1 as a possible D gene (5 bases). The V end was cut by 6 bases, the J end by 5 bases, with 10 bases between. Germline V CDR1 and CDR2: MNHNS, SASEGT. The CDR3 is 13 residues long. CDR3 nucleotides: TGTGCCAGCAGGGGGCCGAGAACCGGGGAGCTGTTTTTT. Translating it yields CASRGPRTGELFF.

This clonotype was seen many times. The chain links TRBV11-2 to TRBJ1-2; 9 nucleotides align to TRBD1. J was trimmed by 4 bases and V by 1 base; bases with no gene match: 7. The CDR3 consists of 16 residues. CDR1 and CDR2 (germline): SGHAT, FQNNGV. The CDR3 DNA reads as TGTGCCAGCAGCTTAGCCGGGACAGGGTTCGTCTATGGCTACACCTTC. Its translation: CASSLAGTGFVYGYTF.

This clonotype was seen a few times. The rearrangement links TRBV29-1 to TRBJ2-3, with a possible D match to TRBD1 (5 bases). Deletions cut 4 bases from V and 3 bases from J, with 11 bases between. Germline loops: CDR1 SQVTM, CDR2 ANQGSEA. The CDR3 is 13 amino acids. The CDR3 DNA is TGCAGCGTTGCTGGCAGGGTTACAGATACGCAGTATTTT. Translation: CSVAGRVTDTQYF.

The J gene is TRBJ1-1, the V gene TRBV19; D remains ambiguous. CDR1 is LNHDA, CDR2 SQIVND, per germline (reference sequence). This CDR3 has 14 residues. The V end lost 3 bases, the J end lost 5 bases, and 13 bases lay between the germline ends. CDR3 loop: CASSIDTLGTEAFF. The CDR3 nucleotides are TGTGCCAGTAGTATTGACACGTTAGGGACTGAAGCTTTCTTT.

This clonotype was recorded once. The chain is built from TRBV15 and TRBJ1-4, with D unresolved. V lost 2 bases and J lost 4, with 14 bases in between. The V gene's germline CDR1 is LNHNV and CDR2 YYDKDF (reference sequence). The CDR3 totals 16 residues. The CDR3 loop is CATSRPKRGLNEKLFF. In nucleotides, the CDR3 is TGTGCCACCAGCAGACCGAAGCGAGGCCTTAATGAAAAACTGTTTTTT.

This clonotype has only a few counts. CDR3 loop: CAITEGDTQYF. CDR3 sequence (DNA): TGTGCCATCACCGAGGGGGATACGCAGTATTTT. V is TRBV10-3 and J is TRBJ2-3; D might be TRBD1 or TRBD2, each matching 5 bases. The CDR3 totals 11 residues. CDR1 and CDR2 from the germline V gene are ENHRY and SYGVKD. The ends were cut back, 7 bases at V and 6 bases at J, with 8 bases in the middle.

The sample holds many counts of this clonotype. As DNA, the CDR3 is TGTGCCAGCAGTGAAATTCGGGGCGGGATGAACACCGGGGAGCTGTTTTTT. Encoded protein: CASSEIRGGMNTGELFF. The V gene is TRBV2, the J gene TRBJ2-2; perhaps TRBD2 as D (6 bases). Germline lookup yields CDR1 SNHLY and CDR2 FYNNEI. The CDR3 is made up of 17 amino acids. The ends were cut back, 2 bases at V and 1 base at J, with 14 bases in the middle.

The rearrangement joins TRBV4-2 to TRBJ2-1; 11 bases fit TRBD1. Looked up from germline, CDR1 is LGHNA and CDR2 is YNFKEQ. V trimming: 2 bases; J trimming: 4 bases; junction bases outside the gene matches: 4. The length of the CDR3 is 16 residues. CDR3 amino acids: CASSQRDRGIYNEQFF. The CDR3 DNA follows: TGTGCCAGCAGCCAAAGGGACAGGGGGATTTACAATGAGCAGTTCTTC.

Many counts were recorded for this clonotype. The chain employs TRBV28 and TRBJ1-1; 10 bases align to TRBD1. Germline CDR1 MDHEN, CDR2 SYDVKM. Trimming cost V 4 bases and J 5 bases; bases outside gene matches: 7. This CDR3 has 15 amino acids. CDR3 in DNA: TGTGCCAGCAGTTGGGGGACAGGGGTTGGAACTGAAGCTTTCTTT. Translated: CASSWGTGVGTEAFF.

A few counts support this clonotype. V and J are TRBV12-5 and TRBJ2-7; D tentatively fits TRBD1 or TRBD2 (5 bases each). CDR3 length: 14 amino acids. Trimming pared 4 bases from V and 7 bases from J, leaving 17 bases between. In germline, CDR1 is LGHNT, CDR2 FRNRAP. The CDR3 protein is CASGSGRLWGEQYF. The CDR3 DNA reads TGTGCTAGTGGTTCGGGGCGGTTGTGGGGTGAGCAGTACTTC. The whole variable domain, filled in from reference TRBV12-5 and TRBJ2-7, reads DARVTQTPRHKVTEMGQEVTMRCQPILGHNTVFWYRQTMMQGLELLAYFRNRAPLDDSGMPKDRFSAEMPDATLATLKIQPSEPRDSAVYFCASGSGRLWGEQYFGPGTRLTVT.

The genes are TRBV12-3 or TRBV12-4 and TRBJ2-7; 9 bases are shared with TRBD1. There are 15 residues in the CDR3. The V segment lost 5 bases and the J segment 3 bases; nucleotides outside the gene matches: 8. Here the CDR3 reads CASSRSGTGFYEQYF. CDR3 bases: TGTGCCAGCAGTCGATCCGGGACAGGGTTCTACGAGCAGTACTTC.

J is TRBJ2-3 and V is TRBV12-3 or TRBV12-4; D call uncertain. The CDR3 totals 13 residues. Trimming stripped 3 bases from V and 4 bases from J, with 8 bases between. CDR3 residues: CASSLLPADTQYF. The CDR3 bases are TGTGCCAGCAGTTTGCTTCCGGCAGATACGCAGTATTTT.

This clonotype was seen at least ten times. The chain carries TRBV20-1 and TRBJ1-2, with D possibly matching TRBD1 (5 bases). V dropped 1 base and J dropped 3 bases, with 21 bases sitting between them. The CDR3 has 17 residues. CDR1 and CDR2 (germline): DFQATT, SNEGSKA (reference sequence). The CDR3, as DNA: TGCAGTGCTAGAGTGGTCATGACAGCCCTCAGACACTATGGCTACACCTTC. Its protein product is CSARVVMTALRHYGYTF.

The CDR3 protein is CASSQDRASGSVRETQYF. DNA of the CDR3: TGCGCCAGCAGCCAAGATAGGGCTAGCGGGAGCGTCCGGGAGACCCAGTACTTC. The chain is built from TRBV4-1 and TRBJ2-5; 10 bases align to TRBD2. The CDR3 loop spans 18 amino acids. CDR1 MGHRA and CDR2 YSYEKL come from the germline V gene. The V and J ends lost 0 bases and 5 bases, in that order; junction bases with no gene match: 12.

At least ten counts were recorded for this clonotype. This rearrangement joins TRBV18 to TRBJ2-1; D ambiguous. The V gene's germline CDR1 is KGHSH and CDR2 LQKENI. V was clipped by 8 bases and J by 1 base, with 12 bases between them. This CDR3 region has 14 residues. CDR3 DNA: TGTGCCAGCCTCACGGGCCCGTCCTACAATGAGCAGTTCTTC. The encoded protein is CASLTGPSYNEQFF.

This clonotype was picked up many times. The gene calls are TRBV3-1 and TRBJ2-3; D is unclear. V was shortened by 0 bases and J by 5 bases, with 3 bases between the two germline ends. The CDR3 extends over 12 amino acids. Germline CDR1 reads LGHDT; CDR2 reads YNNKEL (reference sequence). CDR3 region: CASSQEVDTQYF. The CDR3, as DNA: TGTGCCAGCAGCCAAGAGGTAGATACGCAGTATTTT.

This clonotype was seen at least ten times. The chain links TRBV5-6 to TRBJ1-1, with a weak D call TRBD1 (6 bases). The CDR3 is 14 amino acids. The germline V gene encodes CDR1 SGHDT and CDR2 YYEEEE. V was clipped by 2 bases and J by 2 bases, with 10 bases between them. CDR3 in DNA: TGTGCCAGCAGCTTTGGACAGACTAACACTGAAGCTTTCTTT. Its protein is CASSFGQTNTEAFF.

At least ten counts were recorded for this clonotype. The chain uses TRBV10-3 and TRBJ1-1; D possibly corresponds to TRBD1 (5 bases). Germline values: CDR1 ENHRY, CDR2 SYGVKD. V was cut by 2 bases and J by 4 bases, with 11 bases left in between. CDR3 length equals 14 residues. DNA of the CDR3: TGTGCCATCAGTGAGCAGGGTGACGGCACTGAAGCTTTCTTT. This encodes CAISEQGDGTEAFF.